A single sample gave rise to the 31 T cell receptor beta chains below, sequenced in a study of T cells after yellow fever vaccination. One entry per CDR3 protein, called by TCRdb with MiXCR from the 5' RACE reads. The table records some 420,000 distinct CDR3 sequences, about 17% of them present only once. The specimen was PBMCs, collected before the yellow fever booster vaccination. These receptors originate from a young man who received the YFV17D yellow fever vaccine.

The chain uses TRBV15 and TRBJ1-5, with 7 bases lining up with TRBD1. This CDR3 comprises 16 residues. Germline V CDR1 and CDR2: LNHNV, YYDKDF (reference sequence). After removal of 4 bases from V and 2 bases from J, the junction contained 8 bases not matched to a gene. CDR3 DNA sequence: TGTGCCACCAGCAAGGGGGCAGCCCGGGGCAATCAGCCCCAGCATTTT. Its protein is CATSKGAARGNQPQHF. The full variable domain, in which reference TRBV15 and TRBJ1-5 provide the parts outside the CDR3, is DAMVIQNPRYQVTQFGKPVTLSCSQTLNHNVMYWYQQKSSQAPKLLFHYYDKDFNNEADTPDNFQSRRPNTSFCFLDIRSPGLGDTAMYLCATSKGAARGNQPQHFGDGTRLSIL.

This clonotype was found a few times. The V call is TRBV7-9, the J call TRBJ2-2; 8 nucleotides agree with TRBD1. This CDR3 contains 14 residues. After removal of 6 bases from V and 6 bases from J, the junction contained 6 bases not matched to a gene. Germline V CDR1 and CDR2: SEHNR, FQNEAQ (reference sequence). DNA for the CDR3: TGTGCCAGCAGGGGACAGGCCTCTCCCGGGGAGCTGTTTTTT. This sequence encodes CASRGQASPGELFF.

This clonotype was picked up many times. The chain is built from TRBV7-8 and TRBJ2-5; 7 bases are a match to TRBD1. From germline, CDR1 is SGHVS and CDR2 FQNEAQ. CDR3 length: 14 residues. The junction had 6 bases not matched to a gene; V was cut back by 3 bases and J by 5 bases. The CDR3 here is CASSFSPTGETQYF. The DNA for the CDR3 is TGTGCCAGCAGCTTCTCCCCGACAGGGGAGACCCAGTACTTC.

The V gene is TRBV20-1, the J gene TRBJ1-4; weak D call: TRBD1 (5 bases). This CDR3 has 13 amino acids. Germline-derived CDR1 and CDR2 are DFQATT and SNEGSKA (reference sequence). V gave up 6 bases and J gave up 8 bases, with 16 bases separating them. CDR3 residues: CSAIIGEREKLFF. CDR3 nucleotide sequence: TGCAGTGCAATTATAGGGGAGCGGGAAAAACTGTTTTTT.

V and J are TRBV4-3 and TRBJ1-2; D is undetermined. The length of the CDR3 is 14 residues. Trimming stripped 0 bases from V and 4 bases from J, with 9 bases between. Germline CDR1 LGHNA, CDR2 YSLEER. The CDR3: CASSQERAIYGYTF. CDR3 nucleotides: TGCGCCAGCAGCCAAGAACGGGCCATCTATGGCTACACCTTC.

This clonotype was observed many times. The V call is TRBV20-1, the J call TRBJ1-1, with D tentatively TRBD1 (5 bases). V was pared by 1 base and J by 3 bases, with 12 bases between. CDR1 DFQATT and CDR2 SNEGSKA come from the germline V gene (reference sequence). CDR3 length: 14 residues. CDR3 DNA sequence: TGCAGTGCTAGAGGGGGGTCGAGAGACACTGAAGCTTTCTTT. It yields the protein CSARGGSRDTEAFF.

This clonotype was found many times. The chain links TRBV20-1 to TRBJ2-1, with 8 nucleotides matching TRBD2. The V gene end was trimmed by 3 bases and the J gene end by 3 bases; junction bases not matched to a gene: 1. CDR1 is DFQATT, CDR2 SNEGSKA, per germline (reference sequence). CDR3 length: 13 residues. CDR3 region: CSASGGVYNEQFF. The CDR3 coding sequence is TGCAGTGCTAGCGGGGGGGTCTACAATGAGCAGTTCTTC.

This clonotype was observed a few times. This chain uses TRBV28 with TRBJ2-4; D remains ambiguous. CDR3 length equals 15 residues. Between the trimmed V and J ends, which lost 5 bases and 0 bases, there was a span of 11 bases. Germline V gene data show CDR1 as MDHEN and CDR2 as SYDVKM. CDR3 sequence reads: CASSTDTLAKNIQYF. Written as DNA, the CDR3 is TGTGCCAGCAGTACCGATACCCTAGCCAAAAACATTCAGTACTTC.

The gene calls are TRBV5-1 and TRBJ1-4, with 7 bases that match TRBD1. CDR1 SGHRS and CDR2 YFSETQ come from the germline V gene. The J segment lost 5 bases and the V segment lost 3 bases, leaving 10 bases of the junction unmatched. CDR3 length: 16 amino acids. Here the CDR3 reads CASSSGQLVGNEKLFF. The CDR3 DNA follows: TGCGCCAGCAGCTCGGGACAGTTGGTCGGGAATGAAAAACTGTTTTTT.

The rearrangement uses TRBV5-4 and TRBJ2-3; 7 bases line up with TRBD1. Germline loops: CDR1 SGHNT, CDR2 YYREEE (reference sequence). V shed 5 bases, J shed 0 bases, and the junction held 9 bases outside the gene matches. CDR3 length: 16 residues. The CDR3 region is CASSVFTGASTDTQYF. As DNA, the CDR3 is TGTGCCAGCAGTGTTTTCACAGGGGCTAGCACAGATACGCAGTATTTT.

The sample holds many counts of this clonotype. The V call is TRBV6-5, the J call TRBJ2-1; the D gene is possibly TRBD2 (6 bases). The germline gives CDR1 MNHEY, CDR2 SVGAGI. This CDR3 comprises 13 residues. V lost 6 bases to trimming and J lost 3 bases, with 9 bases between them. CDR3 nucleotide sequence: TGTGCCAGCAGCCCGGGGGTCTACAATGAGCAGTTCTTC. It encodes CASSPGVYNEQFF.

This clonotype has just a few counts. The V gene is TRBV14, the J gene TRBJ2-2; D is undetermined. The CDR3 runs 13 residues. Germline CDR1 and CDR2: SGHDN and FVKESK. V was trimmed by 0 bases and J by 14 bases, leaving 13 bases between them. The CDR3 sequence is CASSQDRTGRLFF. CDR3 sequence (DNA): TGTGCCAGCAGCCAAGATCGGACCGGGCGCCTGTTTTTT.

This clonotype showed up just a few times. The chain combines TRBV6-5 with TRBJ2-1; 9 bases match TRBD1. With 1 base clipped from V and 2 bases from J, the junction kept 6 bases outside the gene matches. This CDR3 has 17 amino acids. Germline CDR1 MNHEY, CDR2 SVGAGI. DNA of the CDR3: TGTGCCAGCAGTTACTTGGCCGGGACAGGGACCTACAATGAGCAGTTCTTC. The encoded protein is CASSYLAGTGTYNEQFF.

This clonotype appeared a few times. The rearrangement uses TRBV12-3 or TRBV12-4 and TRBJ1-4; maybe TRBD1 (5 bases). The CDR3 is 14 residues long. Trimming removed 5 bases at V and 5 bases at J, with 12 bases between. The CDR3 sequence: CASSPRYRNEKLFF. The CDR3 DNA sequence: TGTGCCAGCAGTCCTAGATACAGGAATGAAAAACTGTTTTTT.

This clonotype was observed a few times. The chain joins TRBV6-1 to TRBJ1-5, with a possible D match to TRBD1 (5 bases). The CDR3 is 16 residues long. The germline V and J ends were trimmed by 4 bases and 1 base, with 14 bases remaining between them. Germline lookup yields CDR1 MNHNS and CDR2 SASEGT. The CDR3 sequence is CASSGRQSASNQPQHF. In nucleotides, the CDR3 is TGTGCCAGCAGTGGAAGACAGTCAGCGAGCAATCAGCCCCAGCATTTT.

This clonotype was recorded a few times. The chain combines TRBV20-1 with TRBJ1-1; the D gene is possibly TRBD1 (5 bases). V was cut by 6 bases and J by 5 bases, with 16 bases left in between. The CDR3 runs to 13 residues. Germline V gene lookup returns CDR1 DFQATT and CDR2 SNEGSKA (reference sequence). The CDR3 region is CSAHPRGGTEAFF. The CDR3 DNA follows: TGCAGTGCCCACCCCCGGGGCGGTACTGAAGCTTTCTTT.

This clonotype was counted a few times. This chain uses TRBV19 with TRBJ1-1; 9 positions agree with TRBD1. The ends lost 5 bases at V and 1 base at J; junction bases unmatched: 14. The CDR3 consists of 18 residues. Germline V gene data show CDR1 as LNHDA and CDR2 as SQIVND (reference sequence). The chain's CDR3 is CASSPRTGDGRTNTEAFF. CDR3 DNA sequence: TGTGCCAGTAGTCCCAGGACAGGGGACGGGAGAACGAACACTGAAGCTTTCTTT.

The rearrangement uses TRBV7-2 and TRBJ2-3; TRBD2 matches 9 bases. CDR1 and CDR2 from the germline V gene are SGHTA and FQGNSA. The CDR3 runs 16 residues. Trimming took 6 bases from V and 2 from J; bases not matched to a gene: 9. The CDR3 nucleotides are TGTGCCAGCAGGGCCCAGAGCGGGGGGTACACAGATACGCAGTATTTT. Translating it yields CASRAQSGGYTDTQYF.

There are many counts of this clonotype. This chain links TRBV20-1 with TRBJ2-7; 8 positions match TRBD2. The CDR3 is made up of 12 amino acids. With V trimmed by 3 bases and J by 3 bases, 1 base remained unmatched. In germline, CDR1 is DFQATT, CDR2 SNEGSKA (reference sequence). CDR3 in amino acids: CSASGGGYEQYV. The CDR3 bases are TGCAGTGCTAGCGGGGGGGGCTACGAGCAGTACGTC.

This chain links TRBV6-1 with TRBJ2-6, with a weak D call TRBD1 (5 bases). Trimming took off 1 base at V and 2 bases at J, with 9 bases between the two ends. Germline loops: CDR1 MNHNS, CDR2 SASEGT. The CDR3 is made up of 16 amino acids. The CDR3, as DNA: TGTGCCAGCAGTGAAGACGAGACAGCTGGGGCCAACGTCCTGACTTTC. Translation gives CASSEDETAGANVLTF.

The chain has TRBV4-3 and TRBJ2-3; possible D gene TRBD1, 5 bases. Per germline, CDR1 LGHNA and CDR2 YSLEER. Trimming stripped 0 bases from V and 5 bases from J, with 12 bases between. The CDR3 covers 15 residues. CDR3 nucleotides: TGCGCCAGCAGCCAAGATCTGTCCAGGGAAGATACGCAGTATTTT. Amino acid sequence: CASSQDLSREDTQYF.

This chain connects TRBV2 to TRBJ1-6; D is undetermined. Trimming left V 5 bases short and J 9 bases short, with 17 bases between. This CDR3 contains 15 residues. Germline CDR1 reads SNHLY; CDR2 reads FYNNEI. The CDR3 spells CASSLDPRTPSPLHF. DNA for the CDR3: TGTGCCAGCAGTCTTGACCCGCGGACCCCTTCACCCCTCCACTTT.

This clonotype was found many times. V is TRBV3-1 and J is TRBJ2-7; 13 bases fit TRBD2. Germline CDR1 is LGHDT and CDR2 is YNNKEL (reference sequence). The CDR3 totals 14 residues. V lost 4 bases, J lost 5 bases, and 2 bases stayed unmatched. Here the CDR3 reads CASSLGLAGDEQYF. The CDR3 DNA sequence: TGTGCCAGCAGCCTAGGACTAGCGGGGGACGAGCAGTACTTC.

V and J are TRBV7-2 and TRBJ1-2; 7 bases agree with TRBD1. V trimming: 1 base; J trimming: 4 bases; junction bases outside the gene matches: 6. CDR3 length: 15 amino acids. The germline V gene has CDR1 SGHTA and CDR2 FQGNSA. The CDR3 sequence is CASSLGSGGIYGYTF. The DNA for the CDR3 is TGTGCCAGCAGCTTAGGATCAGGGGGGATCTATGGCTACACCTTC.

This clonotype was recorded a few times. The chain employs TRBV15 and TRBJ1-2; no clear D. The CDR3 consists of 14 residues. The germline CDR1 and CDR2 sequences are LNHNV and YYDKDF (reference sequence). Trimming stripped 1 base from V and 6 bases from J, with 12 bases between. As DNA, the CDR3 is TGTGCCACCAGCAGAGCCCCGGGGTGGGATGGCTACACCTTC. Translation: CATSRAPGWDGYTF.

The V and J genes are TRBV15 and TRBJ2-1, with TRBD1 matching 10 bases. The CDR3 has 15 residues. Unmatched junction bases numbered 12, after V lost 8 bases and J lost 8 bases. From germline, CDR1 is LNHNV and CDR2 YYDKDF (reference sequence). The CDR3 DNA sequence: TGTGCCACCGCACTGGACAGGGGGTTCCAATATGAGCAGTTCTTC. Its translation: CATALDRGFQYEQFF. The full variable domain, in which reference TRBV15 and TRBJ2-1 provide the parts outside the CDR3, is DAMVIQNPRYQVTQFGKPVTLSCSQTLNHNVMYWYQQKSSQAPKLLFHYYDKDFNNEADTPDNFQSRRPNTSFCFLDIRSPGLGDTAMYLCATALDRGFQYEQFFGPGTRLTVL.

This clonotype was counted only a few times. V is TRBV5-1 and J is TRBJ2-1; a possible D gene is TRBD2 (5 bases). CDR3 length: 14 residues. CDR1 and CDR2 from the germline V gene are SGHRS and YFSETQ. The V gene lost 1 base and the J gene lost 7 bases, with 12 bases spanning the gap. CDR3 in amino acids: CASSLLGGSNEQFF. CDR3 nucleotides: TGCGCCAGCAGCTTGTTGGGCGGGTCAAATGAGCAGTTCTTC.

This chain uses TRBV3-1 with TRBJ1-5; D is unclear. The CDR3 is made up of 18 amino acids. V was shortened by 3 bases and J by 0 bases, with 18 bases between the two germline ends. Germline CDR1 is LGHDT and CDR2 is YNNKEL (reference sequence). CDR3 in amino acids: CASSQGRTSRYSNQPQHF. The CDR3 region has the DNA TGTGCCAGCAGCCAGGGCAGGACGAGTAGATATAGCAATCAGCCCCAGCATTTT.

J is TRBJ2-7 and V is TRBV6-5; maybe TRBD2 (5 bases). Trimming pared 7 bases from V and 5 bases from J, leaving 18 bases between. Germline CDR1 MNHEY, CDR2 SVGAGI. The CDR3 consists of 14 residues. The CDR3 sequence is CASNYRAAGHEQYF. The CDR3 DNA sequence: TGTGCCAGCAACTATCGGGCCGCGGGCCACGAGCAGTACTTC.

The gene calls are TRBV4-1 and TRBJ1-2; D not resolved. Germline CDR1 and CDR2: MGHRA and YSYEKL. V was pared by 5 bases and J by 4 bases, with 14 bases between. The CDR3 is made up of 14 amino acids. The CDR3 region has the DNA TGCGCCAGCAGCGCGGTAGGGCAATTCTATGGCTACACCTTC. Protein: CASSAVGQFYGYTF.

This clonotype was recorded a few times. The chain employs TRBV7-6 and TRBJ1-4; TRBD1 matches at 8 bases. The V gene end was trimmed by 0 bases and the J gene end by 8 bases; junction bases not matched to a gene: 11. Germline V gene lookup returns CDR1 SGHVS and CDR2 FNYEAQ. The CDR3 extends over 17 amino acids. The CDR3 coding sequence is TGTGCCAGCAGCTTAGCTCGCCCAGGGGGCGCTTGGGAAAAACTGTTTTTT. The encoded protein is CASSLARPGGAWEKLFF.